This T cell receptor (beta chain) was obtained from a study of blood T cell repertoires in COVID-19 (dated by TCRdb to the early 2020s). The study in broad terms: Collaborator samples came from the United States, Italy and Spain and covered acute and convalescent phases of COVID-19. The sample metadata nearly always contained a de-identified subject ID, COVID-19 status, age in years and sex. Subjects who had been exposed to COVID-19, were actively infected with it, or had recovered from it provided the deeply sampled blood TCRbeta repertoires that made up the dataset. Samples came from the ongoing ImmuneRACE study (first 160 participants) plus 1,254 subjects from 6 global collaborators. Where HLA class I and class II types were available, the types were taken from metadata supplied by the sample provider, not from assay-based typing. The repertoires were released in a freely available public database meant as a resource for research on the immune response to SARS-CoV-2. The prospective study material was composed of cDNA or gDNA derived from T cells, B-cell-depleted T cells, or PBMCs.

The paper as a whole reports these results and caveats: The quantity of clinical and demographic metadata differed by source and by participant and was supplied without curation.

With respect to this clone: Its antigen specificity is not known. No base qualities exist here, and no much larger clone lies one base off it.

TCRbeta CDR3 regions were amplified from genomic DNA by means of the immunoSEQ Assay, a bias-controlled multiplex PCR. Concerning the study's data processing: The number of nucleated cells in each sample was estimated by amplification of reference gene primers within the assay. Sequence reads were collapsed and filtered to measure the absolute abundance of every unique TCRbeta CDR3 rearrangement. For each sample, productive Simpson clonality was calculated by taking the square root of Simpson's diversity index across productive rearrangements. TCRdb obtained this table from immuneACCESS and retained in-frame rearrangements with V and J assigned. These tables miss some clones; where compared with another copy, unresolved V genes account for less than half of the shortfall, and the remainder is unexplained. That table supplies the V and J calls and clone size; D and trimming were determined from the DNA. In all, the sample holds tens of thousands of clones, and 80% to 95% of those were seen once. The top ten clonotypes cover approximately 4.1% of the sample.

CDR1 SGHTA and CDR2 FQGTGA were looked up in the germline V gene. Its CDR3 holds 16 amino acids, cysteine through phenylalanine. Only the CDR3 portion is preserved as DNA: 48 bases, with reading frame beginning at the first base. The germline V end is reduced by 2 bases and the J end by 1 base; junction bases left unmatched: 7. Whole blood was collected in K2EDTA tubes by collaborating institutions according to the institutions' own protocols. For TCRbeta analysis, collaborators shipped samples as frozen whole blood, isolated PBMCs, or DNA extracted from either of those sample types. The sample comprised peripheral blood. This sequence was found in a woman aged 45-60 years in a cohort sampled during active COVID-19. The chain is made from TRBV7-3 and TRBJ2-7; 8 central bases correspond to TRBD2. The nucleotides are TGTGCCAGCAGCTTAGGTTTTGCGGGGGGTTCCTACGAGCAGTACTTC. Its translation is CASSLGFAGGSYEQYF.